The clone carrying this TCR beta chain was seen only a few times. Its antigen is as yet unknown. The sample comes from a study of CD8+CD57+ T cells in acquired aplastic anemia. For the study at large: Recorded DNA amounts for sorted CD4+ and CD8+ cells had an average of 3.2 ug.

Deletions cut 6 bases from V and 3 bases from J, with 14 bases between. CDR1 and CDR2 from the germline V gene are KGHSH and LQKENI. This CDR3 has 15 amino acids. Profiles of TCR beta VDJ and CDR3 were generated from a genomic DNA template. Each CDR3 protein gets one entry after TCRdb re-called the reads with MiXCR. The data hold about 190,000 distinct CDR3 sequences, with approximately 52% observed a single time. Study results and caveats: In common between the patients and the controls were around 30 CD8+ CDR3 sequences.

The sequence derives from a human donor in good health, serving as a control. V gene TRBV18 combines with J gene TRBJ1-4, with D uncertain. Sequencing was carried out using sorted CD4+, CD8+, or CD8+CD57+ T cells (not recorded which) from PBMCs. CDR3 sequence reads: CASSRDYGANEKLFF. CDR3 DNA: TGTGCCAGCTCGCGGGATTACGGCGCTAATGAAAAACTGTTTTTT.